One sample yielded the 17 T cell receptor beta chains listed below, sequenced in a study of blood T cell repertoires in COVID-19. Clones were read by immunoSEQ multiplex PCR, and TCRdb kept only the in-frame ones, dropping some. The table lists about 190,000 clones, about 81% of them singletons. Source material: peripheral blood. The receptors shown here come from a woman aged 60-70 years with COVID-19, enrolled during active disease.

The CDR3 protein is CASSLERGEQFF. CDR3 in DNA: TGTGCCAGCAGTTTAGAGCGGGGGGAGCAGTTCTTC. This chain connects TRBV28 to TRBJ2-1; 8 bases fit TRBD2. Germline CDR1 is MDHEN and CDR2 is SYDVKM. The CDR3 totals 12 residues. V was pared by 2 bases and J by 10 bases, with 1 base of the junction left unmatched.

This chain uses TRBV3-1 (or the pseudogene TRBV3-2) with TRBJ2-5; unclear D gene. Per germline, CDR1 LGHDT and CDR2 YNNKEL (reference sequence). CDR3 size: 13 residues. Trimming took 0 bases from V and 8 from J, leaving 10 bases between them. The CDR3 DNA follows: TGTGCCAGCAGCCAAGAAATCCCGGGTACCCAGTACTTC. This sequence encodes CASSQEIPGTQYF.

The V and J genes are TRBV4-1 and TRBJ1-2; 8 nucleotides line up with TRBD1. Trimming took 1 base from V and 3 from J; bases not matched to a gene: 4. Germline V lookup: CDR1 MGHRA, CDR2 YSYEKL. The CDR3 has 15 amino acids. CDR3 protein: CASSQGQGADYGYTF. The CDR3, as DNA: TGCGCCAGCAGCCAAGGCCAGGGGGCAGACTATGGCTACACCTTC.

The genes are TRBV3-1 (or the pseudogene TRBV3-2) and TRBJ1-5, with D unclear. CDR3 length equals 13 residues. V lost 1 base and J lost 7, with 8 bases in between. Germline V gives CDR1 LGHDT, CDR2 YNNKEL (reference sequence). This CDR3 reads CASSQGSGQPQHF. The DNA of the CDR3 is TGTGCCAGCAGCCAAGGGTCCGGGCAGCCCCAGCATTTT.

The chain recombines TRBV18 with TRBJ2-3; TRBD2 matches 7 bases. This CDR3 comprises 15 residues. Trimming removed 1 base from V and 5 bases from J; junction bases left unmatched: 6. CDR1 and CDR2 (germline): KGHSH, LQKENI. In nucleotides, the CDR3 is TGTGCCAGCTCACCACGAAGCGGGGAGGGAGATACGCAGTATTTT. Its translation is CASSPRSGEGDTQYF.

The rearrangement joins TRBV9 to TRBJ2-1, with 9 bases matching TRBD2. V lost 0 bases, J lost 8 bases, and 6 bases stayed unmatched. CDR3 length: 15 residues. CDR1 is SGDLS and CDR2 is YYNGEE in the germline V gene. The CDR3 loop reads CASSVEGGRGDEQFF. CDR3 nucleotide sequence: TGTGCCAGCAGCGTAGAAGGCGGGAGGGGCGATGAGCAGTTCTTC.

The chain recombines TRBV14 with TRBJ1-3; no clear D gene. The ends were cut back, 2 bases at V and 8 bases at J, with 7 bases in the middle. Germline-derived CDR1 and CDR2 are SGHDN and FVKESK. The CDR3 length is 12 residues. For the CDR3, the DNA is TGTGCCAGCAGCCAATTGGGCCACACCATATATTTT. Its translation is CASSQLGHTIYF.

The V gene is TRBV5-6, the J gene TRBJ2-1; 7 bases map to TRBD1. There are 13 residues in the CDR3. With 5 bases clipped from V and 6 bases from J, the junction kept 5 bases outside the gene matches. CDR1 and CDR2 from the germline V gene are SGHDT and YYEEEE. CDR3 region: CASRMTGTNEQFF. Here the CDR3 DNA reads TGTGCCAGCAGAATGACAGGGACCAATGAGCAGTTCTTC.

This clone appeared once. The CDR3 protein is CASSLRHIAYEQYV. CDR3 DNA: TGTGCCAGCAGTCTCCGACACATCGCCTACGAGCAGTACGTC. The chain combines TRBV28 with TRBJ2-7, with unresolved D. V was pared by 5 bases and J by 2 bases, with 13 bases between. This CDR3 spans 14 amino acids. In germline, CDR1 is MDHEN, CDR2 SYDVKM.

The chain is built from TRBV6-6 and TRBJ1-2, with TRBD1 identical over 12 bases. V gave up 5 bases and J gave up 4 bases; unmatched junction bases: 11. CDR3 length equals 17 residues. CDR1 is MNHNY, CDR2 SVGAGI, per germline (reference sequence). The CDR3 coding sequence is TGTGCCAGCAGTCACCCGGGACAGGGGGCGTCAGGCTATGGCTACACCTTC. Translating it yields CASSHPGQGASGYGYTF.

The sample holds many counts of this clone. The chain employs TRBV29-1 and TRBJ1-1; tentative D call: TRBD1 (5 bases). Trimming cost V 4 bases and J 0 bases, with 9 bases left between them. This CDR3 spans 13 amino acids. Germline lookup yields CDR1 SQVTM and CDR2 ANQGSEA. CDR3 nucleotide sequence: TGCAGCGTTGGGCGGGGCGTGAACACTGAAGCTTTCTTT. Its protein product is CSVGRGVNTEAFF.

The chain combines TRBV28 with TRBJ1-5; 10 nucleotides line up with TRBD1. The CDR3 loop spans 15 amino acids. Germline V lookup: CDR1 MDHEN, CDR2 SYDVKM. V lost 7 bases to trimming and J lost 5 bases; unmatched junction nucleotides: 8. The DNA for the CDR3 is TGTGCCAGCAAGGTGACAGGGGGCGACTATCAGCCCCAGCATTTT. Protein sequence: CASKVTGGDYQPQHF.

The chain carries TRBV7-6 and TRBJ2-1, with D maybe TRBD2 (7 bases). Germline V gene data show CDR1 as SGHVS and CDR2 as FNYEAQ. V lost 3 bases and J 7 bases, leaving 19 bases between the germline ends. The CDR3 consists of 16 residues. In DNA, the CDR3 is TGTGCCAGCAGCTTGGGGGGGGCTAGCGGCCAGAATGAGCAGTTCTTC. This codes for CASSLGGASGQNEQFF. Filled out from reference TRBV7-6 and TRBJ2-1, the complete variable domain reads GAGVSQSPRYKVTKRGQDVALRCDPISGHVSLYWYRQALGQGPEFLTYFNYEAQQDKSGLPNDRFSAERPEGSISTLTIQRTEQRDSAMYRCASSLGGASGQNEQFFGPGTRLTVL.

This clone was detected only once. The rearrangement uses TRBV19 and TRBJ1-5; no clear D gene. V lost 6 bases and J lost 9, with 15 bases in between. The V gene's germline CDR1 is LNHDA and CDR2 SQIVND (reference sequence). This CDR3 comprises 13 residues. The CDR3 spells CASRAGSAGPQHF. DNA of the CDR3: TGTGCCAGTAGGGCGGGCTCCGCAGGGCCCCAGCATTTT.

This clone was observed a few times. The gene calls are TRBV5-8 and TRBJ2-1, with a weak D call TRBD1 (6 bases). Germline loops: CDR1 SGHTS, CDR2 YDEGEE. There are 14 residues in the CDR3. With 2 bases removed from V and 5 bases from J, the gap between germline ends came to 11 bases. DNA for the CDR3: TGTGCCAGCAGCTTTACAGGGCGGGACAATGAGCAGTTCTTC. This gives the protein CASSFTGRDNEQFF.

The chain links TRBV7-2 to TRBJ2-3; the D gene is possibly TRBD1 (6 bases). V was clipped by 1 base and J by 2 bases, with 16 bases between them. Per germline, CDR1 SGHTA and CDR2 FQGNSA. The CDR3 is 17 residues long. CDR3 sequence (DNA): TGTGCCAGCAGCTTAGTCGGTGGACAGACTAACACAGATACGCAGTATTTT. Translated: CASSLVGGQTNTDTQYF.

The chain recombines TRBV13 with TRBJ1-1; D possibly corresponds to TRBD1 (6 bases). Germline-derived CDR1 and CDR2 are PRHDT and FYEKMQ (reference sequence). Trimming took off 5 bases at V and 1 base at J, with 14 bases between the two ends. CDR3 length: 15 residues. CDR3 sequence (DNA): TGTGCCAGCAGCCGGTGGGGGGGCGGGAACACTGAAGCTTTCTTT. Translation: CASSRWGGGNTEAFF.